This T cell receptor (beta chain) was observed in a study of T-cell memory formation after mild COVID-19. With respect to this clonotype: The antigen is unknown.

Using constant-segment primers, 5'RACE produced TCR alpha and TCR beta cDNA libraries carrying sample barcodes and UMIs. TCRdb ran MiXCR on the 5' RACE reads and lists one entry per CDR3 protein. The sample holds about 320,000 distinct CDR3 sequences, 13% to 15% seen once. Study findings and constraints: A second wave of clones peaked on day 37, and their SARS-CoV-2 specificity went unconfirmed.

Material for sequencing was PBMCs or a T cell subset sorted from them (not recorded which). The TCR originated in a man aged 18 to 30 who had mild COVID-19 (a few samples of this study predate the infection). Cell type and time point are not known.

This chain's CDR3 is CASSSHNAADFSYEQYF. CDR3 DNA: TGTGCCAGCAGCTCCCACAACGCCGCGGACTTCTCCTACGAGCAGTACTTC. V and J are TRBV11-2 and TRBJ2-7; weak D call: TRBD2 (5 bases). The CDR3 is made up of 17 amino acids. The V gene's germline CDR1 is SGHAT and CDR2 FQNNGV. Between the trimmed V and J ends, which lost 4 bases and 0 bases, there was a span of 19 bases.